A single sample is the source of the 30 T cell receptor beta chains below, sequenced in a study of CD8 T cells in Susac syndrome. Random hexamers primed reverse transcription of about 0.5 to 1 ug RNA. TCRdb analysed the immunoSEQ multiplex PCR reads with MiXCR anew, one entry per CDR3 protein. Of more than 70,000 distinct CDR3 sequences listed, approximately 95% are singletons. Sample: CD8+ T cells from PBMCs. These receptor sequences come from a human donor in good health.

The chain joins TRBV29-1 to TRBJ2-2; 13 bases are a match to TRBD2. The CDR3 consists of 16 residues. CDR1 is SQVTM and CDR2 is ANQGSEA in the germline V gene. Losses at the gene ends were 6 bases for V and 4 bases for J; bases not matched to a gene: 8. Here the CDR3 reads CSVEIRTSGGTGELFF. CDR3 DNA sequence: TGCAGCGTCGAAATCAGGACTAGCGGGGGCACCGGGGAGCTGTTTTTT.

J is TRBJ2-5 and V is TRBV27; D perhaps matches TRBD2 (5 bases). Germline V gene sequence: CDR1 MNHEY, CDR2 SMNVEV (reference sequence). There are 14 residues in the CDR3. With 6 bases removed from V and 5 bases from J, the gap between germline ends came to 16 bases. CDR3 sequence: CASSTSGLGETQYF. DNA for the CDR3: TGTGCCAGCAGCACATCAGGACTGGGGGAGACCCAGTACTTC.

This chain links TRBV7-9 with TRBJ2-3; no firm D call. Trimming stripped 2 bases from V and 2 bases from J, with 11 bases between. The CDR3 length is 15 residues. The germline CDR1 and CDR2 sequences are SEHNR and FQNEAQ (reference sequence). Here the CDR3 reads CASSLSLAATDTQYF. The CDR3, as DNA: TGTGCCAGCAGCTTAAGTCTCGCGGCCACAGATACGCAGTATTTT.

J is TRBJ1-1 and V is TRBV7-9; 7 nucleotides line up with TRBD1. Trimming removed 5 bases from V and 4 bases from J; junction bases left unmatched: 7. Germline V lookup: CDR1 SEHNR, CDR2 FQNEAQ (reference sequence). There are 14 residues in the CDR3. The CDR3 bases are TGTGCCAGCAGCAGTAGACAGGGTAGCACTGAAGCTTTCTTT. This encodes CASSSRQGSTEAFF.

V usage is TRBV5-1 and J usage is TRBJ2-1; D could derive from TRBD1 or TRBD2 (6 bases each). The CDR3 length is 14 residues. Germline loops: CDR1 SGHRS, CDR2 YFSETQ. Deletions cut 3 bases from V and 5 bases from J, with 12 bases between. The CDR3 sequence: CASSSTGGHNEQFF. In nucleotides, the CDR3 is TGCGCCAGCAGCTCCACCGGGGGCCACAATGAGCAGTTCTTC.

This chain joins TRBV6-5 and TRBJ2-7, with D possibly TRBD1 on 5 matching bases. Germline-derived CDR1 and CDR2 are MNHEY and SVGAGI. The CDR3 has 14 residues. V shed 0 bases and J shed 2 bases, with 8 bases lying between them. The CDR3 here is CASSYSTATYEQYF. The CDR3 DNA reads as TGTGCCAGCAGTTACTCGACAGCTACCTACGAGCAGTACTTC.

The chain uses TRBV19 and TRBJ1-1; D is perhaps TRBD1 (5 bases). V was pared by 7 bases and J by 4 bases, with 16 bases between. This CDR3 comprises 14 residues. CDR1 is LNHDA, CDR2 SQIVND, per germline (reference sequence). CDR3 residues: CASNMGGGATEAFF. Here the CDR3 DNA reads TGTGCCAGTAACATGGGGGGGGGAGCCACTGAAGCTTTCTTT.

The V call is TRBV5-6, the J call TRBJ2-6; D remains unclear. V was pared by 2 bases and J by 1 base, with 4 bases between. CDR3 length: 14 residues. The germline V gene encodes CDR1 SGHDT and CDR2 YYEEEE. The CDR3 spells CASSFPSGANVLTF. The CDR3 DNA follows: TGTGCCAGCAGCTTCCCTTCTGGGGCCAACGTCCTGACTTTC.

CDR3 coding DNA: TGTGCCAGCAGACCCCCCGGACAGGGGACTGAAGCTTTCTTT. It codes for CASRPPGQGTEAFF. This chain connects TRBV6-1 to TRBJ1-1; 9 bases agree with TRBD1. V gave up 6 bases and J gave up 5 bases; unmatched junction bases: 7. Germline V lookup: CDR1 MNHNS, CDR2 SASEGT. The CDR3 has 14 residues.

This chain connects TRBV20-1 to TRBJ1-2; D remains unclear. The CDR3 is made up of 13 amino acids. CDR1 DFQATT and CDR2 SNEGSKA come from the germline V gene (reference sequence). The V gene lost 0 bases and the J gene lost 8 bases, with 13 bases spanning the gap. CDR3 amino acids: CSARDLRVWGYTF. The CDR3 DNA follows: TGCAGTGCTAGAGATCTGAGGGTATGGGGCTACACCTTC.

This chain connects TRBV20-1 to TRBJ1-2; no clear D gene. Looked up from germline, CDR1 is DFQATT and CDR2 is SNEGSKA (reference sequence). The CDR3 consists of 11 residues. Trimming shortened V by 3 bases and J by 2 bases, and 4 bases separated the two germline ends. This CDR3 is CSARDNYGYTF. The CDR3, as DNA: TGCAGTGCTAGGGACAACTATGGCTACACCTTC.

The chain joins TRBV7-9 to TRBJ2-3; TRBD1 might be the D (6 bases). Trimming removed 4 bases from V and 1 base from J, with 12 bases in between. Looked up from germline, CDR1 is SEHNR and CDR2 is FQNEAQ (reference sequence). The length of the CDR3 is 15 residues. Written as DNA, the CDR3 is TGTGCCAGCAGCTCCACAAGACAGGGCACAGATACGCAGTATTTT. Protein: CASSSTRQGTDTQYF.

The chain uses TRBV2 and TRBJ1-2, with D maybe TRBD1 (5 bases). CDR3 length equals 15 residues. Germline V CDR1 and CDR2: SNHLY, FYNNEI. Trimming took off 2 bases at V and 8 bases at J, with 18 bases between the two ends. CDR3 in DNA: TGTGCCAGCAGTGAAAACGCAGGGCGGATCGTAGGCTACACCTTC. Protein sequence: CASSENAGRIVGYTF.

This clonotype appeared a single time. This chain joins TRBV27 and TRBJ2-1; possible D gene TRBD2, 6 bases. Germline V gene lookup returns CDR1 MNHEY and CDR2 SMNVEV (reference sequence). Trimming left V 3 bases short and J 9 bases short, with 9 bases between. The CDR3 loop spans 12 amino acids. CDR3: CASSLWGGEQFF. The CDR3 DNA is TGTGCCAGCAGTTTGTGGGGAGGTGAGCAGTTCTTC.

The chain employs TRBV30 and TRBJ2-5, with D possibly TRBD1 on 6 matching bases. This CDR3 has 15 amino acids. V lost 5 bases to trimming and J lost 1 base, with 17 bases between them. CDR1 is GTSNPN and CDR2 is SVGIG in the germline V gene (reference sequence). The CDR3 nucleotides read TGTGCCTGGGTTCCGAACGGACAGTTCCAAGAGACCCAGTACTTC. As protein: CAWVPNGQFQETQYF.

The chain couples TRBV5-8 to TRBJ2-7; D gene uncertain. Trimming pared 0 bases from V and 1 base from J, leaving 11 bases between. The CDR3 covers 15 residues. From germline, CDR1 is SGHTS and CDR2 YDEGEE. The CDR3 loop is CASSLVGLRSYEQYF. The DNA for the CDR3 is TGTGCCAGCAGCTTGGTGGGGTTGAGGTCCTACGAGCAGTACTTC. The whole variable domain, filled in from reference TRBV5-8 and TRBJ2-7, reads EAGVTQSPTHLIKTRGQQATLRCSPISGHTSVYWYQQALGLGLQFLLWYDEGEERNRGNFPPRFSGRQFPNYSSELNVNALELEDSALYLCASSLVGLRSYEQYFGPGTRLTVT.

The chain employs TRBV29-1 and TRBJ2-7; D not resolved. The V gene's germline CDR1 is SQVTM and CDR2 ANQGSEA. This CDR3 is built from 11 residues. The CDR3 DNA reads TGCAGTCTGGTAGTGATCTACGAGCAGTACTTC. This sequence encodes CSLVVIYEQYF.

This clonotype showed up just once. This chain links TRBV6-5 with TRBJ1-1; D is perhaps TRBD1 (6 bases). Trimming shortened V by 6 bases and J by 1 base, and 12 bases separated the two germline ends. From germline, CDR1 is MNHEY and CDR2 SVGAGI. This CDR3 is built from 14 residues. The chain's CDR3 is CASSLGHGNTEAFF. The DNA for the CDR3 is TGTGCCAGCAGCTTGGGACACGGGAACACTGAAGCTTTCTTT.

The rearrangement uses TRBV13 and TRBJ2-1; D assignment may be TRBD1 or TRBD2 (5 bases each). Germline loops: CDR1 PRHDT, CDR2 FYEKMQ (reference sequence). The CDR3 contains 17 residues. V was clipped by 4 bases and J by 1 base, with 17 bases between them. CDR3 sequence: CASSSRRDEQSYNEQFF. The CDR3, as DNA: TGTGCCAGCAGCTCCCGTAGGGACGAACAATCCTACAATGAGCAGTTCTTC. Full variable domain (rest looked up from reference TRBV13 and TRBJ2-1): AAGVIQSPRHLIKEKRETATLKCYPIPRHDTVYWYQQGPGQDPQFLISFYEKMQSDKGSIPDRFSAQQFSDYHSELNMSSLELGDSALYFCASSSRRDEQSYNEQFFGPGTRLTVL.

The chain couples TRBV4-1 to TRBJ1-5, with D possibly TRBD1 on 5 matching bases. The germline V gene has CDR1 MGHRA and CDR2 YSYEKL. The CDR3 is made up of 15 amino acids. With 4 bases removed from V and 2 bases from J, the gap between germline ends came to 12 bases. CDR3 nucleotide sequence: TGCGCCAGCAGCCGCGCGGAAGGGGGCAATCAGCCCCAGCATTTT. It translates to CASSRAEGGNQPQHF.

The gene calls are TRBV6-1 and TRBJ1-3; 8 bases agree with TRBD1. The CDR3 loop spans 17 amino acids. The germline gives CDR1 MNHNS, CDR2 SASEGT. V shed 5 bases and J 0 bases; nucleotides not matched to a gene: 9. The DNA of the CDR3 is TGTGCCAGCAGTCTAACGGACAGGGCTAGCTCTGGAAACACCATATATTTT. Protein sequence: CASSLTDRASSGNTIYF.

V gene TRBV5-6 combines with J gene TRBJ1-1; a possible D gene is TRBD1 (5 bases). The CDR3 totals 14 residues. CDR1 is SGHDT and CDR2 is YYEEEE in the germline V gene. Between the trimmed V and J ends, which lost 0 bases and 5 bases, there was a span of 11 bases. The CDR3 loop reads CASSLVGTGTEAFF. The CDR3 nucleotides are TGTGCCAGCAGCTTGGTAGGGACGGGGACTGAAGCTTTCTTT.

The V gene is TRBV25-1, the J gene TRBJ2-3; D is undetermined. The germline gives CDR1 MGHDK, CDR2 SYGVNS. The CDR3 extends over 17 amino acids. V was shortened by 1 base and J by 0 bases, with 14 bases between the two germline ends. The CDR3 loop reads CASSESETYYSTDTQYF. The DNA of the CDR3 is TGTGCCAGCAGTGAATCAGAAACTTATTATAGCACAGATACGCAGTATTTT. Combining the CDR3 with reference TRBV25-1 and TRBJ2-3 gives the whole variable domain EADIYQTPRYLVIGTGKKITLECSQTMGHDKMYWYQQDPGMELHLIHYSYGVNSTEKGDLSSESTVSRIRTEHFPLTLESARPSHTSQYLCASSESETYYSTDTQYFGPGTRLTVL.

This clonotype was seen once. The rearrangement joins TRBV4-1 to TRBJ2-2, with TRBD1 matching over 7 bases. The J segment lost 2 bases and the V segment lost 2 bases, leaving 5 bases of the junction unmatched. Germline-derived CDR1 and CDR2 are MGHRA and YSYEKL. The length of the CDR3 is 16 residues. The CDR3 protein is CASSQIGDSNTGELFF. The CDR3, as DNA: TGCGCCAGCAGCCAAATTGGGGACAGTAACACCGGGGAGCTGTTTTTT.

V gene TRBV24-1 combines with J gene TRBJ2-1; 10 nucleotides line up with TRBD2. The CDR3 is made up of 16 amino acids. In germline, CDR1 is KGHDR, CDR2 SFDVKD. Germline trimming cut 4 bases from V and 2 bases from J; bases unmatched to any gene: 4. CDR3 in amino acids: CATSEASGGAYNEQFF. CDR3 DNA: TGTGCCACCAGTGAAGCCAGCGGGGGGGCCTACAATGAGCAGTTCTTC.

The V and J genes are TRBV6-1 and TRBJ2-7; no firm D call. CDR3 length: 12 residues. CDR1 and CDR2 from the germline V gene are MNHNS and SASEGT. CDR3 sequence: CAARVGSDEQYF. The CDR3 bases are TGTGCGGCCCGAGTAGGGTCCGACGAGCAGTACTTC.

This sequence joins TRBV18 and TRBJ2-1; no clear D gene. The germline V and J ends were trimmed by 3 bases and 6 bases, with 12 bases remaining between them. CDR1 and CDR2 from the germline V gene are KGHSH and LQKENI. This CDR3 is 14 amino acids long. The CDR3 region has the DNA TGTGCCAGCTCACCCGGAGATACTGGCAATGAGCAGTTCTTC. It translates to CASSPGDTGNEQFF.

This chain uses TRBV7-8 with TRBJ2-1; tentative D call: TRBD2 (5 bases). Germline V CDR1 and CDR2: SGHVS, FQNEAQ. The germline V and J ends were trimmed by 5 bases and 6 bases, with 11 bases remaining between them. There are 13 residues in the CDR3. Here the CDR3 reads CASSTNEGNEQFF. CDR3 DNA sequence: TGTGCCAGCAGCACCAATGAGGGCAATGAGCAGTTCTTC.

The rearrangement links TRBV7-2 to TRBJ1-2, with a possible D match to TRBD1 (5 bases). CDR3 length: 14 residues. The V gene's germline CDR1 is SGHTA and CDR2 FQGNSA. Trimming removed 2 bases from V and 4 bases from J, with 11 bases in between. The CDR3 loop reads CASSLNGRAYGYTF. The CDR3 DNA reads as TGTGCCAGCAGCTTAAATGGCAGGGCCTATGGCTACACCTTC.

V usage is TRBV11-2 and J usage is TRBJ2-5; TRBD1 aligns across 8 bases. The CDR3 has 16 amino acids. The junction had 8 bases not matched to a gene; V was cut back by 1 base and J by 4 bases. CDR1 and CDR2 from the germline V gene are SGHAT and FQNNGV. The CDR3 coding sequence is TGTGCCAGCAGCTTAGCTCCAGGGGGCAGTGGAGAGACCCAGTACTTC. As protein: CASSLAPGGSGETQYF.